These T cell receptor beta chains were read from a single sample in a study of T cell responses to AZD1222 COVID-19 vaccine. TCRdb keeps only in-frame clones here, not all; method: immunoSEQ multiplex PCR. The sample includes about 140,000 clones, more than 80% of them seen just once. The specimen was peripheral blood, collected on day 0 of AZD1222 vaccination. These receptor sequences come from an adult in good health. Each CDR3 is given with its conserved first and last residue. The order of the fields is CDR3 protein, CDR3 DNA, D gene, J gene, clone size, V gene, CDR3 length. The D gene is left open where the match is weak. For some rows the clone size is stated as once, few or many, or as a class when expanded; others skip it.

CASSRTGAGYTF | TGTGCCAGCTCTCGGACAGGGGCTGGCTACACCTTC | TRBD1 | TRBJ1-2 | NA | TRBV18 | 12
CASSIPLLRTNTIYF | TGTGCCAGTAGCATTCCCTTACTCCGCACAAACACCATATATTTT | NA | TRBJ1-3 | NA | TRBV19 | 15
CASSFRANEQFF | TGTGCCAGCAGTTTCCGAGCGAATGAGCAGTTCTTC | NA | TRBJ2-1 | NA | TRBV12-3/TRBV12-4 | 12
CASGVPLKRGPSYEQYF | TGTGCTAGTGGTGTTCCCCTTAAGCGGGGGCCGTCCTACGAGCAGTACTTC | TRBD2 | TRBJ2-7 | NA | TRBV12-5 | 17
CASSPPSGTGSNQPQHF | TGTGCCAGCAGCCCTCCCTCCGGGACAGGTAGCAATCAGCCCCAGCATTTT | TRBD1 | TRBJ1-5 | NA | TRBV3-1/TRBV3-2 | 17
CASSFGPVSYFEQYF | TGTGCCAGCAGCTTCGGGCCAGTCTCCTACTTCGAGCAGTACTTC | NA | TRBJ2-7 | NA | TRBV7-2 | 15
CASSQTSGSKNEQFF | TGTGCCAGCAGCCAAACTAGCGGGAGTAAAAATGAGCAGTTCTTC | TRBD2 | TRBJ2-1 | NA | TRBV6-5 | 15
CATEADSMNTEAFF | TGTGCCACCGAAGCGGACAGTATGAACACTGAAGCTTTCTTT | NA | TRBJ1-1 | NA | TRBV6-5 | 14
CASSLTSGGAQTQYF | TGTGCCAGCAGCCTTACTAGCGGGGGGGCGCAGACCCAGTACTTC | TRBD2 | TRBJ2-5 | once | TRBV6-6 | 15
CASSEARKYYEQYF | TGTGCCAGCAGTGAAGCGCGGAAGTACTACGAGCAGTACTTC | NA | TRBJ2-7 | NA | TRBV6-1 | 14
CASSLGLNYGYTF | TGTGCCAGCAGTTTAGGATTAAACTATGGCTACACCTTC | NA | TRBJ1-2 | once | TRBV11-2 | 13